Following are 12 T cell receptor beta chains from one sample sequenced in a study of blood T cell repertoires in COVID-19. TCRdb's copy holds only in-frame clones and misses some; the assay was immunoSEQ multiplex PCR. The sample gives 280,000 or so clones, roughly 87% of which show up once; roughly 14% is in the top ten. The specimen sequenced was peripheral blood. These TCRs come from a human donor in a cohort sampled during active COVID-19.

The J gene is TRBJ1-2, the V gene TRBV19; 7 positions agree with TRBD1. Looked up from germline, CDR1 is LNHDA and CDR2 is SQIVND (reference sequence). V lost 5 bases and J lost 7; bases outside the gene matches: 7. The CDR3 extends over 13 amino acids. The CDR3 region has the DNA TGTGCCAGTAGTTCGACAGGGATGCTTGGCTACACCTTC. Its translation: CASSSTGMLGYTF.

This clone appeared once. V usage is TRBV6-2 or TRBV6-3 and J usage is TRBJ2-5, with TRBD2 as a possible D gene (5 bases). The germline V gene encodes CDR1 MNHEY and CDR2 SVGEGT. Trimming left V 2 bases short and J 5 bases short, with 12 bases between. The CDR3 consists of 14 residues. The CDR3 region has the DNA TGTGCCAGCAGTTACACGGGAACTAGGGAGACCCAGTACTTC. Translating gives CASSYTGTRETQYF.

The chain couples TRBV29-1 to TRBJ2-1; 9 bases line up with TRBD2. The CDR3 length is 13 residues. Germline V gene sequence: CDR1 SQVTM, CDR2 ANQGSEA. The junction had 5 bases not matched to a gene; V was cut back by 4 bases and J by 7 bases. CDR3 amino acids: CSVAAGGRNEQFF. The CDR3 bases are TGCAGCGTTGCGGCGGGAGGGCGGAATGAGCAGTTCTTC.

The rearrangement joins TRBV7-2 to TRBJ2-3, with 9 bases that match TRBD2. This CDR3 has 17 amino acids. The germline CDR1 and CDR2 sequences are SGHTA and FQGNSA. Unmatched junction bases numbered 10, after V lost 5 bases and J lost 1 base. For the CDR3, the DNA is TGTGCCAGCAGCCCGTTGGGCCGGACTAGCGGCACAGATACGCAGTATTTT. Translated: CASSPLGRTSGTDTQYF.

The chain employs TRBV27 and TRBJ2-3; a possible D gene is TRBD2 (5 bases). Germline V CDR1 and CDR2: MNHEY, SMNVEV (reference sequence). V was shortened by 3 bases and J by 8 bases, with 9 bases between the two germline ends. This CDR3 has 12 amino acids. Here the CDR3 DNA reads TGTGCCAGCAGTTTCCCCCGGGGTACGCAGTATTTT. Protein: CASSFPRGTQYF.

The chain is built from TRBV14 and TRBJ2-2, with TRBD2 as a possible D gene (5 bases). The CDR3 sequence is 15 residues long. Germline V CDR1 and CDR2: SGHDN, FVKESK. Trimming took 1 base from V and 4 from J, leaving 10 bases between them. CDR3 amino acids: CASSQAGLGTGELFF. For the CDR3, the DNA is TGTGCCAGCAGCCAAGCGGGATTGGGCACCGGGGAGCTGTTTTTT.

Of note for this clone: The sample holds other DNA sequences that translate to the same CDR3. V gene TRBV18 combines with J gene TRBJ2-3; TRBD2 is a possible D gene (6 bases). This CDR3 has 12 amino acids. CDR1 is KGHSH, CDR2 LQKENI, per germline. The V end lost 3 bases, the J end lost 5 bases, and 6 bases lay between the germline ends. The CDR3 region is CASSPGGDTQYF. CDR3 sequence (DNA): TGTGCCAGCTCACCGGGGGGAGATACGCAGTATTTT. Complete variable domain (other parts from reference TRBV18 and TRBJ2-3): NAGVMQNPRHLVRRRGQEARLRCSPMKGHSHVYWYRQLPEEGLKFMVYLQKENIIDESGMPKERFSAEFPKEGPSILRIQQVVRGDSAAYFCASSPGGDTQYFGPGTRLTVL.

The chain links TRBV5-8 to TRBJ1-6; 8 nucleotides match TRBD1. The CDR3 runs to 15 residues. Germline-derived CDR1 and CDR2 are SGHTS and YDEGEE. The J segment lost 6 bases and the V segment lost 4 bases, leaving 6 bases of the junction unmatched. The CDR3 sequence: CASSPGTGANSPLHF. DNA for the CDR3: TGTGCCAGCAGCCCCGGGACAGGAGCTAATTCACCCCTCCACTTT.

V is TRBV19 and J is TRBJ2-7, with TRBD2 matching over 16 bases. V lost 10 bases to trimming and J lost 4 bases; unmatched junction nucleotides: 7. Germline CDR1 reads LNHDA; CDR2 reads SQIVND (reference sequence). CDR3 length: 15 residues. The CDR3 loop reads CATGTSGRGRYEQYF. CDR3 nucleotides: TGTGCCACCGGGACTAGCGGGAGGGGTCGGTACGAGCAGTACTTC.

The V call is TRBV7-2, the J call TRBJ1-2; perhaps TRBD1 as D (6 bases). Germline CDR1 SGHTA, CDR2 FQGNSA. V was cut by 1 base and J by 2 bases, with 14 bases left in between. There are 16 residues in the CDR3. CDR3 in amino acids: CASSLGRTGQNYGYTF. The CDR3 DNA reads as TGTGCCAGCAGCTTAGGTCGGACCGGACAGAACTATGGCTACACCTTC. The variable domain in full, completed from reference TRBV7-2 and TRBJ1-2, reads GAGVSQSPSNKVTEKGKDVELRCDPISGHTALYWYRQSLGQGLEFLIYFQGNSAPDKSGLPSDRFSAERTGGSVSTLTIQRTQQEDSAVYLCASSLGRTGQNYGYTFGSGTRLTVV.

The chain employs TRBV5-1 and TRBJ1-2; D unresolved. The V end lost 5 bases, the J end lost 4 bases, and 12 bases lay between the germline ends. Germline V CDR1 and CDR2: SGHRS, YFSETQ. The CDR3 covers 13 residues. CDR3 sequence reads: CASSEREIYGYTF. CDR3 nucleotides: TGCGCCAGCAGTGAGAGAGAGATCTATGGCTACACCTTC.

This chain joins TRBV28 and TRBJ2-7; 9 bases align to TRBD2. Germline V gene data show CDR1 as MDHEN and CDR2 as SYDVKM. The CDR3 spans 15 residues. The trim removed 3 bases at V and 7 bases at J, leaving 10 bases unmatched. This CDR3 is CASSFLAGMPGEQYF. CDR3 DNA sequence: TGTGCCAGCAGTTTCCTAGCGGGAATGCCGGGGGAGCAGTACTTC.